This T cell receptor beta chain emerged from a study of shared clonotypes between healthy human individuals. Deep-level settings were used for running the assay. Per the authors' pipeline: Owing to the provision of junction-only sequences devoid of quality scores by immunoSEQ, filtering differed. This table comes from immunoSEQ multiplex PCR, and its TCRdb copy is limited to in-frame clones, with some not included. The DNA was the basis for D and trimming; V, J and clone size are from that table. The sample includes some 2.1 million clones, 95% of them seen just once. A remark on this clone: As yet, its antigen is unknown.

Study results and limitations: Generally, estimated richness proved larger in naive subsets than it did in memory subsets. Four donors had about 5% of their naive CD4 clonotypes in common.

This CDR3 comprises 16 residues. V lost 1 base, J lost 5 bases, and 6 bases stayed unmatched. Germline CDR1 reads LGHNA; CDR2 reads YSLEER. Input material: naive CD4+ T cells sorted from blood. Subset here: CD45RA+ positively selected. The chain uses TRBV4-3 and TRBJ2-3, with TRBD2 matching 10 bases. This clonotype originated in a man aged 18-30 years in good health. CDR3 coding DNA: TGCGCCAGCAGCCAAGGAGCGGGAGGGCCGGTAGATACGCAGTATTTT. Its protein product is CASSQGAGGPVDTQYF.